A single sample is the source of the 30 T cell receptor beta chains below, sequenced in a study of OX40 agonist ivuxolimab in advanced cancers. The protocol was immunoSEQ multiplex PCR, while the TCRdb copy is restricted to in-frame clones and leaves out a portion. The sample shows about 74,000 clones, 70% to 85% of them seen only once. The material sequenced was CD4+ or CD8+ T cells sorted from blood, taken in a trial of the OX40 agonist ivuxolimab. These receptors originate from an adult with an advanced solid tumor such as melanoma, head and neck, liver or kidney cancer.

This chain connects TRBV4-1 to TRBJ1-5, with D possibly TRBD1 on 6 matching bases. The CDR3 totals 15 residues. V gave up 4 bases and J gave up 6 bases, with 16 bases separating them. CDR1 is MGHRA and CDR2 is YSYEKL in the germline V gene. The CDR3 protein is CASSLGAGEGQPQHF. The CDR3 DNA follows: TGCGCCAGCAGCCTCGGGGCAGGGGAAGGTCAGCCCCAGCATTTT.

This chain uses TRBV7-2 with TRBJ1-5, with D possibly TRBD1 on 6 matching bases. The germline CDR1 and CDR2 sequences are SGHTA and FQGNSA. Deletions cut 5 bases from V and 7 bases from J, with 12 bases between. This CDR3 has 13 amino acids. The CDR3 region has the DNA TGTGCCAGCAGCCGACAGGTACGGCAGCCCCAGCATTTT. Protein sequence: CASSRQVRQPQHF.

The chain joins TRBV28 to TRBJ1-5, with TRBD1 as a possible D gene (6 bases). Germline CDR1 and CDR2: MDHEN and SYDVKM. The CDR3 totals 17 residues. The V and J ends lost 0 bases and 0 bases respectively, with 12 bases between them. In nucleotides, the CDR3 is TGTGCCAGCAGTTTATGGGACAGTCTTTATAGCAATCAGCCCCAGCATTTT. Its protein product is CASSLWDSLYSNQPQHF.

This chain connects TRBV19 to TRBJ1-3; D perhaps matches TRBD1 (6 bases). This CDR3 region has 15 residues. CDR1 and CDR2 (germline): LNHDA, SQIVND (reference sequence). Trimming removed 6 bases from V and 0 bases from J, with 12 bases in between. CDR3 nucleotides: TGTGCCAGTAGCCGACAGGTCGACTCTGGAAACACCATATATTTT. Its translation is CASSRQVDSGNTIYF.

The genes are TRBV7-2 and TRBJ1-2; possibly TRBD1 for D (5 bases). With 1 base removed from V and 2 bases from J, the gap between germline ends came to 11 bases. The length of the CDR3 is 15 residues. Germline V gives CDR1 SGHTA, CDR2 FQGNSA. CDR3 amino acids: CASSLGRDRNYGYTF. CDR3 DNA: TGTGCCAGCAGCTTAGGTCGGGACCGGAACTATGGCTACACCTTC.

The chain uses TRBV5-1 and TRBJ2-7, with 8 bases aligning to TRBD1. Germline V gene data show CDR1 as SGHRS and CDR2 as YFSETQ. This CDR3 contains 14 residues. V gave up 4 bases and J gave up 5 bases; unmatched junction bases: 8. The CDR3 sequence is CASSTGTGNDEQYF. The CDR3 nucleotides read TGCGCCAGCAGCACCGGGACAGGTAACGACGAGCAGTACTTC.

This clone was observed once. The chain couples TRBV5-1 to TRBJ2-7, with 7 nucleotides matching TRBD1. This CDR3 contains 14 residues. The germline gives CDR1 SGHRS, CDR2 YFSETQ. Unmatched junction bases numbered 4, after V lost 1 base and J lost 3 bases. CDR3 nucleotide sequence: TGCGCCAGCAGCTTGCGGGACAGCAACTACGAGCAGTACTTC. Translating it yields CASSLRDSNYEQYF. The variable domain in full, completed from reference TRBV5-1 and TRBJ2-7, reads KAGVTQTPRYLIKTRGQQVTLSCSPISGHRSVSWYQQTPGQGLQFLFEYFSETQRNKGNFPGRFSGRQFSNSRSEMNVSTLELGDSALYLCASSLRDSNYEQYFGPGTRLTVT.

The chain links TRBV6-5 to TRBJ2-7; D possibly corresponds to TRBD2 (5 bases). The V end was cut by 4 bases, the J end by 6 bases, with 13 bases between. Germline CDR1 MNHEY, CDR2 SVGAGI. This CDR3 has 13 amino acids. The chain's CDR3 is CASSLTEAGEQYF. The DNA for the CDR3 is TGTGCCAGCAGTTTGACTGAGGCGGGCGAGCAGTACTTC.

The J gene is TRBJ2-5, the V gene TRBV29-1; the D gene could be TRBD1 or TRBD2 (5 bases each). The CDR3 is 12 amino acids. The V gene lost 7 bases and the J gene lost 5 bases, with 14 bases spanning the gap. Germline V CDR1 and CDR2: SQVTM, ANQGSEA. The CDR3 here is CSAQRGAETQYF. The CDR3 DNA reads as TGCAGCGCCCAAAGAGGGGCCGAGACCCAGTACTTC.

The J gene is TRBJ1-1, the V gene TRBV19; 8 nucleotides line up with TRBD1. Losses at the gene ends were 5 bases for V and 4 bases for J; bases not matched to a gene: 9. CDR3 length equals 15 residues. CDR1 is LNHDA and CDR2 is SQIVND in the germline V gene (reference sequence). DNA of the CDR3: TGTGCCAGTAGTGGCAGGGGGCGGGTTGCCACTGAAGCTTTCTTT. It yields the protein CASSGRGRVATEAFF.

The CDR3: CAKTGGYYNSPLHF. The CDR3 nucleotides read TGCGCCAAAACAGGGGGCTACTATAATTCACCCCTCCACTTT. J is TRBJ1-6 and V is TRBV23-1, with 9 bases fitting TRBD1. TRBV23-1 is recorded as an ORF, its role being uncertain. The CDR3 sequence is 14 residues long. J lost 3 bases, V lost 10 bases, and 4 bases had no gene match.

The chain is built from TRBV4-1 and TRBJ1-5, with a tentative D call TRBD1 (5 bases). Trimming removed 3 bases from V and 7 bases from J, with 13 bases in between. Germline CDR1 MGHRA, CDR2 YSYEKL. The CDR3 is 14 amino acids. CDR3 amino acids: CASSQLDGGQPQHF. The DNA for the CDR3 is TGCGCCAGCAGCCAGTTGGACGGGGGGCAGCCCCAGCATTTT.

The count of this clone is one. The V and J genes are TRBV28 and TRBJ1-1, with TRBD1 identical over 8 bases. V shed 5 bases and J 3 bases; nucleotides not matched to a gene: 8. There are 15 residues in the CDR3. Germline lookup yields CDR1 MDHEN and CDR2 SYDVKM. The CDR3 is CASSPYDRGDTEAFF. CDR3 coding DNA: TGTGCCAGCAGTCCCTATGACAGGGGAGACACTGAAGCTTTCTTT.

For the CDR3, the DNA is TGCGCCAGCAGAAGTTGGAGCGGGGAGAACAATGAGCAGTTCTTC. Its translation: CASRSWSGENNEQFF. The chain couples TRBV5-1 to TRBJ2-1; 7 bases line up with TRBD2. J gave up 5 bases and V 5 bases, and 10 bases lay outside the gene matches. Germline CDR1 and CDR2: SGHRS and YFSETQ. The CDR3 totals 15 residues. The whole variable domain, filled in from reference TRBV5-1 and TRBJ2-1, reads KAGVTQTPRYLIKTRGQQVTLSCSPISGHRSVSWYQQTPGQGLQFLFEYFSETQRNKGNFPGRFSGRQFSNSRSEMNVSTLELGDSALYLCASRSWSGENNEQFFGPGTRLTVL.

The chain uses TRBV27 and TRBJ2-5; 10 nucleotides agree with TRBD2. After removal of 3 bases from V and 1 base from J, the junction contained 11 bases not matched to a gene. The CDR3 extends over 18 amino acids. CDR1 MNHEY and CDR2 SMNVEV come from the germline V gene (reference sequence). CDR3: CASSLTILAGGLQETQYF. In nucleotides, the CDR3 is TGTGCCAGCAGTTTGACCATTTTAGCGGGAGGCCTCCAAGAGACCCAGTACTTC.

This sequence joins TRBV6-1 and TRBJ2-7; 7 bases are shared with TRBD1. Germline CDR1 MNHNS, CDR2 SASEGT. The CDR3 covers 15 residues. V lost 3 bases, J lost 3 bases, and 8 bases stayed unmatched. CDR3 in amino acids: CASSEFARQGYEQYF. CDR3 in DNA: TGTGCCAGCAGTGAGTTCGCGAGACAGGGCTACGAGCAGTACTTC.

The sample holds one count of this clone. The chain is built from TRBV2 and TRBJ2-1; no definite D call. CDR3 size: 11 residues. Germline V gene data show CDR1 as SNHLY and CDR2 as FYNNEI. Between the trimmed V and J ends, which lost 7 bases and 7 bases, there was a span of 8 bases. CDR3 DNA: TGTGCCAGCATCTTGGTGAATGAGCAGTTCTTC. Residues: CASILVNEQFF.

This clone occurred many times. The gene calls are TRBV5-1 and TRBJ2-2; TRBD1 aligns across 8 bases. With 4 bases clipped from V and 4 bases from J, the junction kept 6 bases outside the gene matches. Germline V gene data show CDR1 as SGHRS and CDR2 as YFSETQ. This CDR3 spans 15 amino acids. The CDR3, as DNA: TGCGCCAGCAGCGCCGACAGGGGTGGCACCGGGGAGCTGTTTTTT. Translation: CASSADRGGTGELFF.

The CDR3 here is CASSLGVYEQYF. In nucleotides, the CDR3 is TGTGCCAGCAGCTTAGGGGTCTACGAGCAGTACTTC. The chain combines TRBV7-9 with TRBJ2-7; D ambiguous. The CDR3 is made up of 12 amino acids. V was pared by 1 base and J by 3 bases, with 4 bases between. Germline CDR1 and CDR2: SEHNR and FQNEAQ (reference sequence).

This clone has only one observation. This sequence joins TRBV30 and TRBJ2-5; no clear D gene. The V end lost 2 bases, the J end lost 3 bases, and 4 bases lay between the germline ends. Per germline, CDR1 GTSNPN and CDR2 SVGIG (reference sequence). The CDR3 covers 11 residues. For the CDR3, the DNA is TGTGCCTGGAGTCCTAAAGAGACCCAGTACTTC. This translates into CAWSPKETQYF.

The chain joins TRBV10-3 to TRBJ2-6; tentative D call: TRBD2 (5 bases). The CDR3 consists of 16 residues. Trimming shortened V by 4 bases and J by 4 bases, and 14 bases separated the two germline ends. Per the germline V gene, CDR1 is ENHRY and CDR2 is SYGVKD. The CDR3 here is CAISGTLEVGANVLTF. In DNA, the CDR3 is TGTGCCATCAGTGGGACGCTGGAGGTGGGGGCCAACGTCCTGACTTTC.

The V gene is TRBV30, the J gene TRBJ2-2; D is ambiguous. The V end was cut by 1 base, the J end by 0 bases, with 6 bases between. The CDR3 has 14 amino acids. Germline CDR1 reads GTSNPN; CDR2 reads SVGIG (reference sequence). CDR3 bases: TGTGCCTGGAGTGAGGGCTCGAACACCGGGGAGCTGTTTTTT. Its translation is CAWSEGSNTGELFF.

The V gene is TRBV7-9, the J gene TRBJ2-2, with TRBD2 as a possible D gene (5 bases). Per germline, CDR1 SEHNR and CDR2 FQNEAQ (reference sequence). There are 16 residues in the CDR3. Trimming removed 3 bases at V and 1 base at J, with 12 bases between. CDR3 coding DNA: TGTGCCAGCAGCTTGATAGTGGGGAGGAACACCGGGGAGCTGTTTTTT. This encodes CASSLIVGRNTGELFF.

The V gene is TRBV5-6, the J gene TRBJ2-7, with a weak D call TRBD1 (6 bases). The CDR3 runs 12 residues. CDR1 is SGHDT, CDR2 YYEEEE, per germline. The ends were cut back, 4 bases at V and 7 bases at J, with 12 bases in the middle. The CDR3 loop reads CASSPPDSEQYF. CDR3 in DNA: TGTGCCAGCAGCCCCCCGGACAGTGAGCAGTACTTC.

The sample holds a few counts of this clone. This rearrangement joins TRBV10-3 to TRBJ1-2, with D unclear. CDR1 is ENHRY and CDR2 is SYGVKD in the germline V gene. Trimming pared 3 bases from V and 5 bases from J, leaving 7 bases between. The CDR3 runs 12 residues. The CDR3 region has the DNA TGTGCCATCAGTGAAGCACGGTATGGCTACACCTTC. This translates into CAISEARYGYTF.

The chain's CDR3 is CASSAPPMETQYF. The CDR3 nucleotides read TGTGCCAGCAGCGCGCCCCCCATGGAGACCCAGTACTTC. This chain connects TRBV9 to TRBJ2-5; D ambiguous. The V gene's germline CDR1 is SGDLS and CDR2 YYNGEE. The CDR3 has 13 amino acids. V gave up 3 bases and J gave up 5 bases, with 11 bases separating them.

The chain joins TRBV11-2 to TRBJ2-5, with D unresolved. V lost 5 bases, J lost 5 bases, and 12 bases lay in between. Germline CDR1 is SGHAT and CDR2 is FQNNGV. The CDR3 spans 13 residues. The CDR3 nucleotides are TGTGCCAGCAGCCGGGCCCCCTGGGAGACCCAGTACTTC. This sequence encodes CASSRAPWETQYF.

V and J are TRBV15 and TRBJ1-4; D may be TRBD1 (6 bases). Germline loops: CDR1 LNHNV, CDR2 YYDKDF (reference sequence). This CDR3 comprises 15 residues. With 0 bases removed from V and 8 bases from J, the gap between germline ends came to 13 bases. CDR3 in DNA: TGTGCCACCAGCAGAGATGGGGGGCCCCAAGAAAAACTGTTTTTT. This gives the protein CATSRDGGPQEKLFF.

This chain uses TRBV5-1 with TRBJ2-3, with 7 bases identical to TRBD1. Germline CDR1 is SGHRS and CDR2 is YFSETQ. J was trimmed by 0 bases and V by 0 bases; bases with no gene match: 4. The CDR3 is 16 residues long. The CDR3 protein is CASSLGYRGSTDTQYF. The DNA of the CDR3 is TGCGCCAGCAGCTTGGGTTACAGGGGAAGCACAGATACGCAGTATTTT.

V is TRBV18 and J is TRBJ1-5; D not resolved. Germline V lookup: CDR1 KGHSH, CDR2 LQKENI. The V and J ends lost 5 bases and 5 bases respectively, with 10 bases between them. The CDR3 is 13 amino acids. The CDR3 DNA follows: TGTGCCAGCTCATCGGGGTTCGATCAGCCCCAGCATTTT. Protein sequence: CASSSGFDQPQHF.